This T cell receptor (beta chain) was profiled in a study of PD-1 blockade in classical Hodgkin lymphoma. Study-wide points: No one has yet defined what causes the repertoire differences, which may be disease activity or prior therapy. Newly diagnosed patients had baseline TCR diversity that was reportedly lower than that of healthy donors.

J gave up 8 bases and V 6 bases, and 8 bases lay outside the gene matches. The germline CDR1 and CDR2 sequences are WNHNN and SYGVQD (reference sequence). The CDR3 is 14 residues long. This clone was observed once. Its antigen remains unknown. Time point described: newly diagnosed, previously untreated cHL patient sample. The authors purified CD4+ T cells from thawed PBMCs by magnetic negative selection. Comparator PBMCs were from newly diagnosed, untreated classical Hodgkin lymphoma. Profiling relied on immunoSEQ multiplex PCR, and the TCRdb table lists in-frame clones only, not all of them. The profile shows about 23,000 clones, 85% to 95% of them singletons.

The clonotype comes from a human donor with classical Hodgkin lymphoma. The sequencing input was CD4+ T cells from blood. The chain employs TRBV10-1 and TRBJ1-2; 11 nucleotides align to TRBD1. The CDR3 coding sequence is TGCGCCAGCAGCAGGGACAGGGGGAGTCAAGGCTACACCTTC. It is translated as CASSRDRGSQGYTF.